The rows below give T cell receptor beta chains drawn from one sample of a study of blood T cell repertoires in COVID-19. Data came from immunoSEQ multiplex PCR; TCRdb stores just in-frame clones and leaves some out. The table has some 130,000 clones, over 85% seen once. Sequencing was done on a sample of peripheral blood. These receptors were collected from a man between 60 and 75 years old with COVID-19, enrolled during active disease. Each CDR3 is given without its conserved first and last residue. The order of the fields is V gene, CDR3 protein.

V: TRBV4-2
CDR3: ASSQYLRGANEKLF

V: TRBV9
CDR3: ASSVGSGRNTGELF

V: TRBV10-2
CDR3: ASSATGISTDTQY

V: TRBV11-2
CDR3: ASSPPRRLAGNNEQF

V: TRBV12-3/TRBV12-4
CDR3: ASSSPGINIQY

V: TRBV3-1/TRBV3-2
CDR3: ASSLVVAGQEQF

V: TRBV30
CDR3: AWSDRPDTQY

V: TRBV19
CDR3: ASSSGLAGTTKNIQY

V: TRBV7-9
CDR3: ASSFGSNYGYT

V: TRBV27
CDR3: ASSPGTGRDSYEQY

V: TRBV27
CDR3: ASSTGQGFNQPQH

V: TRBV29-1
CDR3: SVSPLAEYTDTQY

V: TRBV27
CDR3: ASRRSGNQPQH

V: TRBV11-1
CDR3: ASRSVKEGTYEQY

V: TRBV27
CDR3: ASSPHEGRATEAF

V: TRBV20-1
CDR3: SASPTRGGSNQPQH

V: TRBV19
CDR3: ASSIGSGQGVGELF

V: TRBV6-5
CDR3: ASSYRGRDGYT

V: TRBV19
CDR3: ASSMNRGNTGELF

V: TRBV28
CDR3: ASSFSTVYEQY

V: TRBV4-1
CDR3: ASSQVHIVFSNQPQH

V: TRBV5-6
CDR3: ASSSGQGERRKRDTQY

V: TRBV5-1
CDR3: ASSLGNGVTGELF

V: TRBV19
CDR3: AGGALGTGELF

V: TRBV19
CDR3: ASSIPRRQGASYEQY

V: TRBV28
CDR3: ASSFRGRDYGYT

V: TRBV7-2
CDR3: ASSLYRGDNEQF

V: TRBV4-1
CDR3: ASSRRTDYEQY

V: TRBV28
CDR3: ASSLLGGYTDTQY

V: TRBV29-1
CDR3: SVDSGS

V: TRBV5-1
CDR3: ASSSTSGSFADTQY

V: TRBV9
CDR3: ASSVATGQGAEAF

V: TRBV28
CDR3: ASSFDSANTGELF

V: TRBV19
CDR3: ASSIGTSGRGVRQY

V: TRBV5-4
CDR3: ASSSLGQGVTGELF

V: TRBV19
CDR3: ASSMQGEYEQY

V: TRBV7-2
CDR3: ASSRPGYSVEQY

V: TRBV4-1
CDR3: ASSQSVAGGLHEQY

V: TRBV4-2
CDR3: ASSQEETLAGREQY

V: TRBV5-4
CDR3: ASSLVGQDEQF

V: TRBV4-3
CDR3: ASSQDLGPRITDTQY

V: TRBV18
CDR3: ASSSDRFNSGNTIY

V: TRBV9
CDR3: ASSLFPGLVGGGNEQF

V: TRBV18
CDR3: ASSPPLLDRGWNTEAF

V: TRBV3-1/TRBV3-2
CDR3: ASSARQVDSPLH

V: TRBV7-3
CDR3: ASSLTSYNSPLH

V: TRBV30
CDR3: AWTVVNEQF

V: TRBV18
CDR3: ASSRSTSGTKETQY

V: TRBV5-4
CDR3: ASSSGTGTYEQY

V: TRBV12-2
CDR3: ASRLEGRGPTNEKLF

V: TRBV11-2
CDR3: ASIEAVAATGELF

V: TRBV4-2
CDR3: ASRRTANSYEQY

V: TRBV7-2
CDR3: ASSNIETQY

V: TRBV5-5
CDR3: ASSLGQGIYNSPLH

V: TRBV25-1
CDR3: ASSDPGVSGGDTEAF

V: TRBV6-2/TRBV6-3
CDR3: ASTPGEGLYNEQF

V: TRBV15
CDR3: ATSRSYASNPLNNEQF